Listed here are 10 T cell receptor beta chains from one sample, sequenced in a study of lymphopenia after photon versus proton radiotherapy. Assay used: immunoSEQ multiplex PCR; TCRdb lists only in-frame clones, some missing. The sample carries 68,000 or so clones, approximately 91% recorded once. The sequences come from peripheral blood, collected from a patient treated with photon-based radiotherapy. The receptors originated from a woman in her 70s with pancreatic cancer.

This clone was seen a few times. This chain's CDR3 is CASSLGGAGQPQHF. DNA of the CDR3: TGCGCCAGCAGCTTGGGTGGAGCAGGTCAGCCCCAGCATTTT. This chain links TRBV5-1 with TRBJ1-5; D unresolved. Trimming took off 0 bases at V and 6 bases at J, with 10 bases between the two ends. CDR3 length: 14 amino acids. Germline CDR1 SGHRS, CDR2 YFSETQ. The full variable domain, its missing parts supplied by reference TRBV5-1 and TRBJ1-5, is KAGVTQTPRYLIKTRGQQVTLSCSPISGHRSVSWYQQTPGQGLQFLFEYFSETQRNKGNFPGRFSGRQFSNSRSEMNVSTLELGDSALYLCASSLGGAGQPQHFGDGTRLSIL.

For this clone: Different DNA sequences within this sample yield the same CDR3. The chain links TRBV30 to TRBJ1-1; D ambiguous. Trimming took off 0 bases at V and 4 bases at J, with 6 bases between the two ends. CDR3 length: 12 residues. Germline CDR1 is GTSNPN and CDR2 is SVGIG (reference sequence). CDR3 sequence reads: CAWSVRFTEAFF. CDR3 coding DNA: TGTGCCTGGAGTGTACGCTTCACTGAAGCTTTCTTT.

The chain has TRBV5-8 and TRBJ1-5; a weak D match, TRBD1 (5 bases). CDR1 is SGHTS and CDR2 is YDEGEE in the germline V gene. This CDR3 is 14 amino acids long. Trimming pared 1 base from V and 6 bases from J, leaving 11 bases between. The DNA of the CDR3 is TGTGCCAGCAGCTTGTCGGTAGGGGCTCAGCCCCAGCATTTT. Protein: CASSLSVGAQPQHF.

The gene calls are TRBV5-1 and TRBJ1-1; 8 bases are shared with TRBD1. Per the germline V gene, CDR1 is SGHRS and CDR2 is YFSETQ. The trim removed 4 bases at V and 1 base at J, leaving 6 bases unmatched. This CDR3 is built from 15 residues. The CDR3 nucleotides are TGCGCCAGCAGCAGATTGGGACAGGCGAACACTGAAGCTTTCTTT. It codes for CASSRLGQANTEAFF.

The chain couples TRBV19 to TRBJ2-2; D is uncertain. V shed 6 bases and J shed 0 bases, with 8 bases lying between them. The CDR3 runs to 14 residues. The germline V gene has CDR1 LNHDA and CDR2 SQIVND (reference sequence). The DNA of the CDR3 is TGTGCCAGTAGACACAACGCGAACACCGGGGAGCTGTTTTTT. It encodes CASRHNANTGELFF.

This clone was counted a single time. CDR3 nucleotide sequence: TGTGCCAGCAGCGTAGCCGGGGACAACCAAGAGACCCAGTACTTC. This translates into CASSVAGDNQETQYF. The rearrangement uses TRBV9 and TRBJ2-5, with D possibly matching TRBD1 (6 bases). CDR3 length equals 15 residues. Germline V lookup: CDR1 SGDLS, CDR2 YYNGEE. V lost 0 bases, J lost 0 bases, and 9 bases lay in between.

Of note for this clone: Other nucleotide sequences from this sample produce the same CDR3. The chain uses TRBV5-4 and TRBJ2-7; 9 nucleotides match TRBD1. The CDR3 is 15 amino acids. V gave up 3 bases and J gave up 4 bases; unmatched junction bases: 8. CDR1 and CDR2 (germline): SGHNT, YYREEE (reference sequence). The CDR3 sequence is CASSSNPGQGYEQYF. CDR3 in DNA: TGTGCCAGCAGCTCTAACCCGGGACAGGGTTACGAGCAGTACTTC.

In DNA, the CDR3 is TGTGCCAGCAGTTACTCGAAGGCGGGAGGGGAGACCCAGTACTTC. It codes for CASSYSKAGGETQYF. The chain recombines TRBV6-5 with TRBJ2-5; 9 bases line up with TRBD2. Germline CDR1 and CDR2: MNHEY and SVGAGI. This CDR3 has 15 residues. With V trimmed by 0 bases and J by 5 bases, 4 bases remained unmatched.

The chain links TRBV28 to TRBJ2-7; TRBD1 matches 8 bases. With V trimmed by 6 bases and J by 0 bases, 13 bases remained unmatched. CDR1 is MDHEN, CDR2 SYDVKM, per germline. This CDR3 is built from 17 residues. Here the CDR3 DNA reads TGTGCCAGCAGCCCAATAGGGGCCGGGACAGGCTCCTACGAGCAGTACTTC. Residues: CASSPIGAGTGSYEQYF.

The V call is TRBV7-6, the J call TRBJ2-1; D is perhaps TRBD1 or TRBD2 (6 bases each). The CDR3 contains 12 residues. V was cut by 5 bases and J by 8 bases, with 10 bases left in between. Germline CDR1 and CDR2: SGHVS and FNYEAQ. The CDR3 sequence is CASSHREDEQFF. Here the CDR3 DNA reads TGTGCCAGCAGCCACAGGGAGGATGAGCAGTTCTTC.